Below, one TCR beta chain is given with its context. Its antigen is not identified. The rectum was sampled with one to two pinch biopsies at colonoscopy. No immunosuppressive drugs were given to ulcerative colitis patients before diagnostic colonoscopy. This CDR3 spans 13 amino acids. Germline CDR1 ENHRY, CDR2 SYGVKD. Trimming cost V 4 bases and J 6 bases, with 10 bases left between them. These data are taken from a study of pediatric ulcerative colitis. Study observations and caveats: Rectal repertoires separated controls, mild-moderate and acute severe colitis.

Sequencing was at survey level. The data were produced by immunoSEQ multiplex PCR, yet TCRdb's version contains in-frame clones alone and is incomplete. The sample consists of more than 40,000 clones, about 78% of them appearing once. This receptor was obtained from a girl between 5 and 17 years old with moderate ulcerative colitis. The specimen sequenced was gut tissue. The gene calls are TRBV10-3 and TRBJ2-4; no clear D gene. CDR3: CAISAQVSNIQYF. The DNA for the CDR3 is TGTGCCATCAGTGCTCAGGTTTCAAACATTCAGTACTTC.